This T cell receptor beta chain appears in the sequencing data of a study of regulatory T cells in long-lasting Graves disease. This CDR3 spans 15 amino acids. Germline CDR1 MGHRA, CDR2 YSYEKL. V lost 3 bases and J lost 3; bases outside the gene matches: 4. This clonotype was picked up many times. Time point given: newly diagnosed GD, antithyroid drugs for less than 3 months. Researchers made the TCR library from RNA that was extracted from PBMCs. For TCR beta, libraries came from iRepertoire HTBI primers and Arm-PCR of CDR3 regions. Via MiXCR, TCRdb re-called the multiplex PCR reads, giving one row per CDR3 protein. This sample has 350,000 to 550,000 distinct CDR3 sequences; 11% to 15% occur once, and the top ten carry around a sixth. This sample was shared with a second study, whose subject was T cells in Graves' hyperthyroidism and ophthalmopathy. That investigation notes: Ophthalmopathy was separated from stable hyperthyroidism by a 13 V-J model.

This rearrangement joins TRBV4-1 to TRBJ2-7; TRBD1 agrees at 11 bases. The origin of this receptor is a woman aged 45 to 65 with Graves disease. The sample here was peripheral blood mononuclear cells (PBMCs), taken at new diagnosis, from a patient treated with antithyroid drugs. CDR3 region: CASSQTGTGGYEQYF. CDR3 bases: TGCGCCAGCAGCCAGACCGGGACAGGGGGCTACGAGCAGTACTTC.